Sequencing of this T cell receptor (beta chain) was carried out in a study of OX40 agonist ivuxolimab in advanced cancers. As for the study in general: Averaging roughly 60 years in age, with a range of roughly 23 to 80, the cohort was 80% to 90% male.

Study findings and constraints: Certain nonresponders additionally had low normalized T-cell clonal expansion. Antigens targeted by the expanded peripheral T cells were not determined.

Germline V gene data show CDR1 as SEHNR and CDR2 as FQNEAQ (reference sequence). The V segment lost 5 bases and the J segment 8 bases; nucleotides outside the gene matches: 15. The length of the CDR3 is 16 residues. A remark on this clone: Its cognate antigen is unknown.

The protocol was immunoSEQ multiplex PCR, while the TCRdb copy is restricted to in-frame clones and leaves out a portion. Counted here are about 60,000 clones, about 86% occurring once; the ten biggest clones make up over 9.5%. The chain recombines TRBV7-9 with TRBJ2-1; 7 bases line up with TRBD2. The clonotype comes from an adult with an advanced solid tumor such as melanoma, head and neck, liver or kidney cancer. This specimen consisted of CD4+ or CD8+ T cells sorted from blood, obtained in a trial of the OX40 agonist ivuxolimab. The CDR3 spells CASSPPLSGGGDEQFF. The CDR3 nucleotides read TGTGCCAGCAGCCCTCCCCTAAGTGGGGGGGGTGATGAGCAGTTCTTC.